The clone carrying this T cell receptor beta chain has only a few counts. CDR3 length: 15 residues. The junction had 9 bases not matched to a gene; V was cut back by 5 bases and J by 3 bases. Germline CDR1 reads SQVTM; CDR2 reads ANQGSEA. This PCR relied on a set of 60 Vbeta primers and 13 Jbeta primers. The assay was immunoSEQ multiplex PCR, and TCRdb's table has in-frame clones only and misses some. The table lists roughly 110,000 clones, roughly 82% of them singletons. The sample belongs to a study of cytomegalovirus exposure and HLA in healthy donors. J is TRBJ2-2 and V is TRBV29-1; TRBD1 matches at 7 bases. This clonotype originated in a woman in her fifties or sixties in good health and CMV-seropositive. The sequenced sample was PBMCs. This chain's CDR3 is CSVFNPGQYTGELFF. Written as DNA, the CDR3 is TGCAGCGTTTTCAACCCGGGACAGTACACCGGGGAGCTGTTTTTT.